The text below deals with one TCR beta chain. Its antigen is unidentified. CDR1 ENHRY and CDR2 SYGVKD come from the germline V gene. The CDR3 sequence is 14 residues long. Trimming shortened V by 6 bases and J by 2 bases, and 14 bases separated the two germline ends. Researchers partitioned CD4+ cells into CD45RA+ naive and CD45RA-negative memory subsets. This record belongs to a study of shared clonotypes between healthy human individuals. General study results and limits: A reduction in generation probabilities was seen for non-shared clonotypes relative to those shared by all four donors.

Evenly divided among several immunoSEQ plates was the genomic DNA of each subset. Data came from immunoSEQ multiplex PCR; TCRdb stores just in-frame clones and leaves some out. The sample includes 2,500,000 or so clones, roughly 93% of them seen just once. The TCR originated in a young man in good health. Some clones in this sample may be carry-over from other donors' samples. The sample consisted of naive CD4+ T cells from PBMCs. The subset here: CD45RA+ positively selected. The gene calls are TRBV10-3 and TRBJ2-7; TRBD1 or TRBD2 may be the D gene (7 bases each). The chain's CDR3 is CAIRGGDRTYEQYF. In DNA form, the CDR3 reads TGTGCCATCAGGGGGGGGGACAGAACCTACGAGCAGTACTTC.